The 5 T cell receptor beta chains below all came from one sample that was sequenced in a study of monozygotic twins with inflammatory bowel disease. TCRdb derives one entry per CDR3 protein from the 5' RACE reads, leaving out DNA. The table for this sample gives fewer than 550,000 distinct CDR3 sequences. Material for sequencing was blood. These receptors all come from a human donor with ulcerative colitis or Crohn's disease, or a healthy co-twin of an affected twin (not recorded which).

This chain links TRBV3-1 with TRBJ2-5; TCRdb selects TRBD2, and the lack of DNA leaves this call unchecked. CDR3 size: 19 residues. Germline V gives CDR1 LGHDT, CDR2 YNNKEL (reference sequence). CDR3 loop: CASSQRRAGTSGGHRTQYF.

This rearrangement joins TRBV18 to TRBJ2-5; no DNA is available, so the TRBD1 call from TCRdb remains unchecked. This CDR3 comprises 14 residues. CDR1 is KGHSH and CDR2 is LQKENI in the germline V gene. The CDR3 is CASSPGQQQETQYF. Complete variable domain (other parts from reference TRBV18 and TRBJ2-5): NAGVMQNPRHLVRRRGQEARLRCSPMKGHSHVYWYRQLPEEGLKFMVYLQKENIIDESGMPKERFSAEFPKEGPSILRIQQVVRGDSAAYFCASSPGQQQETQYFGPGTRLLVL.

The chain combines TRBV5-6 with TRBJ2-2; TCRdb indicates TRBD2, and absent DNA this call remains unverified. CDR3 length equals 15 residues. The germline V gene encodes CDR1 SGHDT and CDR2 YYEEEE. CDR3 residues: CASSLDAGGTGELFF. Supplemented by reference TRBV5-6 and TRBJ2-2, the full variable domain reads DAGVTQSPTHLIKTRGQQVTLRCSPKSGHDTVSWYQQALGQGPQFIFQYYEEEERQRGNFPDRFSGHQFPNYSSELNVNALLLGDSALYLCASSLDAGGTGELFFGEGSRLTVL.

V is TRBV7-3 and J is TRBJ1-1. CDR3 length: 14 amino acids. Germline CDR1 is SGHTA and CDR2 is FQGTGA. CDR3 region: CASSLLGSNTEAFF.

The V gene is TRBV6-5, the J gene TRBJ1-5; with no DNA, the TCRdb D assignment of TRBD1 cannot be verified. CDR1 and CDR2 (germline): MNHEY, SVGAGI. The CDR3 is made up of 13 amino acids. The chain's CDR3 is CASSFTGMEPQHF.